The clone carrying this T cell receptor beta chain has just a few counts. Its target is unknown. A much larger clone lies one base from this, so it may be a read error. Constant-region reverse primers amplified full-length variable regions, followed by semi-nested Nested Universal Primer A PCR. TCRdb redid the calling of the 5' RACE reads with MiXCR, one entry per CDR3 protein. The data show some 11,000 distinct CDR3 sequences, 17% seen once. Tregs were sorted as CD4+CD25+CD127-/low cells. General observations from the study: The larger-cohort validation was restricted to a single TCR beta V-J rearrangement rather than whole repertoires. Tumor-infiltrating Treg TCR alpha and beta sequences overlapped most with tumor naive CD4+ T cells, then blood naive. Tumor memory CD4+ T cell TCR gene usage was found to cluster with blood and lymph node memory CD4+ cells and with lymph node naive CD4+ cells.

Trimming took off 8 bases at V and 8 bases at J, with 18 bases between the two ends. The CDR3 extends over 13 amino acids. In germline, CDR1 is SGHVS, CDR2 FQNEAQ. The TCR comes from a female donor with breast cancer. The rearrangement uses TRBV7-8 and TRBJ1-2; TRBD1 might be the D (5 bases). The sequencing sample was made of Tregs sorted from a lymph node. The CDR3 nucleotides are TGTGCCAGCGGCCTGAATCAGGGAATCGGCTACACCTTC. This codes for CASGLNQGIGYTF.